Presented here are 25 T cell receptor beta chains from one specimen sequenced in a study of identical twins. TCRdb called the 5' RACE reads again in MiXCR, with one record for every CDR3 protein. The table shows about 890,000 distinct CDR3 sequences, with around 12% occurring only once. The same data also contributed to another study, on yellow fever vaccine responses in identical twins.

Source material: PBMCs. The receptors come from a young woman in good health.

This chain connects TRBV9 to TRBJ2-1, with D uncertain. The CDR3 is 14 residues long. Germline V CDR1 and CDR2: SGDLS, YYNGEE. V was trimmed by 7 bases and J by 0 bases, leaving 11 bases between them. The CDR3 spells CASGSANSYNEQFF. The CDR3 DNA reads TGTGCCAGCGGGTCCGCGAACTCCTACAATGAGCAGTTCTTC.

This clonotype has a handful of counts. The chain carries TRBV6-1 and TRBJ1-6; 7 bases are a match to TRBD1. Trimming cost V 6 bases and J 4 bases; bases outside gene matches: 6. The CDR3 sequence is 15 residues long. Germline CDR1 is MNHNS and CDR2 is SASEGT. CDR3 nucleotides: TGTGCCAGCAGGGTAGAACAGGGGTATAATTCACCCCTCCACTTT. Protein product: CASRVEQGYNSPLHF.

This sequence joins TRBV7-2 and TRBJ2-5; D tentatively fits TRBD1 or TRBD2 (5 bases each). The germline CDR1 and CDR2 sequences are SGHTA and FQGNSA. The V gene lost 4 bases and the J gene lost 7 bases, with 22 bases spanning the gap. The CDR3 contains 16 residues. This chain's CDR3 is CASSSWFLGAGGTQYF. The CDR3 bases are TGTGCCAGCAGCTCGTGGTTTCTTGGGGCTGGAGGGACCCAGTACTTC. The complete variable domain, with remaining parts taken from reference TRBV7-2 and TRBJ2-5, reads GAGVSQSPSNKVTEKGKDVELRCDPISGHTALYWYRQSLGQGLEFLIYFQGNSAPDKSGLPSDRFSAERTGGSVSTLTIQRTQQEDSAVYLCASSSWFLGAGGTQYFGPGTRLLVL.

This clonotype was counted a few times. V and J are TRBV2 and TRBJ2-1, with 7 bases identical to TRBD2. The V segment lost 6 bases and the J segment 4 bases; nucleotides outside the gene matches: 6. The CDR3 runs to 14 residues. Germline V gives CDR1 SNHLY, CDR2 FYNNEI. The CDR3: CASRLADLYNEQFF. In DNA form, the CDR3 reads TGTGCCAGCAGGCTAGCGGACCTGTACAATGAGCAGTTCTTC.

Turning to this clonotype: This may come from a read error, since a much larger clone is one base off. This chain connects TRBV6-6 to TRBJ2-1; unclear D gene. Germline assignment: CDR1 MNHNY and CDR2 SVGAGI (reference sequence). The CDR3 runs 12 residues. The V and J ends lost 6 bases and 0 bases respectively, with 3 bases between them. The CDR3 DNA is TGTGCCAGCAGGGCCTCCTACAATGAGCAGTTCTTC. It translates to CASRASYNEQFF.

The gene calls are TRBV12-3 or TRBV12-4 and TRBJ2-7; TRBD2 might be the D (5 bases). V dropped 5 bases and J dropped 2 bases, with 13 bases sitting between them. The CDR3 sequence is 14 residues long. The CDR3 DNA reads TGTGCCAGCAGTCCAGACTATGAAGCCTACGAGCAGTACTTC. It yields the protein CASSPDYEAYEQYF.

CDR3 nucleotides: TGTGCCAGCAGCCCCGACAGGCTTTTCACCGGGGAGCTGTTTTTT. It codes for CASSPDRLFTGELFF. V and J are TRBV7-8 and TRBJ2-2, with TRBD1 as a possible D gene (6 bases). Trimming left V 5 bases short and J 4 bases short, with 14 bases between. From germline, CDR1 is SGHVS and CDR2 FQNEAQ. CDR3 length: 15 residues. Supplemented by reference TRBV7-8 and TRBJ2-2, the full variable domain reads GAGVSQSPRYKVAKRGQDVALRCDPISGHVSLFWYQQALGQGPEFLTYFQNEAQLDKSGLPSDRFFAERPEGSVSTLKIQRTQQEDSAVYLCASSPDRLFTGELFFGEGSRLTVL.

This clonotype showed up many times. The chain links TRBV29-1 to TRBJ2-1, with D perhaps matching TRBD1 (6 bases). The V end lost 5 bases, the J end lost 5 bases, and 19 bases lay between the germline ends. The CDR3 is 15 residues long. The germline gives CDR1 SQVTM, CDR2 ANQGSEA. CDR3 nucleotide sequence: TGCAGCGTTCACCACGGGACATTGTCCGACAATGAGCAGTTCTTC. Its protein product is CSVHHGTLSDNEQFF.

Notes on this clonotype: One base away lies a much larger clone, so this may be a sequencing read error. The genes are TRBV28 and TRBJ2-1, with D possibly being TRBD2 (5 bases). Germline CDR1 is MDHEN and CDR2 is SYDVKM. This CDR3 has 12 amino acids. The V end was cut by 3 bases, the J end by 7 bases, with 7 bases between. The CDR3 here is CASSFWENEQFF. CDR3 in DNA: TGTGCCAGCAGTTTCTGGGAGAATGAGCAGTTCTTC. The entire variable domain, with the rest obtained from reference TRBV28 and TRBJ2-1, is as follows: DVKVTQSSRYLVKRTGEKVFLECVQDMDHENMFWYRQDPGLGLRLIYFSYDVKMKEKGDIPEGYSVSREKKERFSLILESASTNQTSMYLCASSFWENEQFFGPGTRLTVL.

A few counts support this clonotype. The J gene is TRBJ2-3, the V gene TRBV7-7; no reliable D call. Trimming left V 2 bases short and J 6 bases short, with 9 bases between. There are 13 residues in the CDR3. Germline CDR1 and CDR2: SSHAT and FNYEAQ (reference sequence). The CDR3 region is CASSLNAGDTQYF. The CDR3, as DNA: TGTGCCAGCAGCTTAAACGCCGGGGATACGCAGTATTTT.

V is TRBV20-1 and J is TRBJ2-1, with 7 bases identical to TRBD2. CDR1 DFQATT and CDR2 SNEGSKA come from the germline V gene (reference sequence). V dropped 6 bases and J dropped 6; count of bases not matched to a gene: 5. CDR3 length: 12 amino acids. The CDR3 spells CSAPGLSNEQFF. CDR3 DNA sequence: TGCAGTGCCCCGGGACTATCCAATGAGCAGTTCTTC.

This clonotype was seen only once. This chain links TRBV23-1 with TRBJ2-4; D unresolved. TRBV23-1 is classed as an ORF, of uncertain function. The CDR3 consists of 15 residues. V was shortened by 0 bases and J by 0 bases, with 6 bases between the two germline ends. The CDR3 loop reads CASSQSWVAKNIQYF. CDR3 nucleotide sequence: TGCGCCAGCAGTCAATCTTGGGTAGCCAAAAACATTCAGTACTTC.

To note about this clonotype: Germline is not matched at one junction end, which may reflect a read error. V is TRBV27 and J is TRBJ2-1; possibly TRBD1 or TRBD2 for D (5 bases each). This CDR3 has 18 residues. Germline CDR1 reads MNHEY; CDR2 reads SMNVEV (reference sequence). Here the CDR3 DNA reads TGTACCAGCAGTTTAGCGCTAGGTAGGGGTACCTCCTACAATGAGCAGTTCTTC. It specifies CTSSLALGRGTSYNEQFF.

In its sample, this clonotype was seen many times. The V and J genes are TRBV29-1 and TRBJ2-3; D is possibly TRBD2 (5 bases). V lost 5 bases to trimming and J lost 6 bases, with 12 bases between them. Germline V gene sequence: CDR1 SQVTM, CDR2 ANQGSEA. The CDR3 extends over 12 amino acids. CDR3 region: CSVILREDTQYF. CDR3 in DNA: TGCAGCGTTATCTTGAGGGAGGATACGCAGTATTTT.

The chain is built from TRBV12-3 or TRBV12-4 and TRBJ1-2; a possible D gene is TRBD1 (6 bases). CDR3 length equals 18 residues. Deletions cut 7 bases from V and 4 bases from J, with 28 bases between. CDR3 region: CASTLEKGVKGSGYGYTF. In DNA, the CDR3 is TGTGCCAGCACCCTAGAGAAGGGGGTAAAGGGGTCCGGCTATGGCTACACCTTC.

This chain connects TRBV4-1 to TRBJ1-2; D may be TRBD1 (5 bases). Trimming removed 2 bases from V and 0 bases from J, with 19 bases in between. Germline CDR1 reads MGHRA; CDR2 reads YSYEKL. The CDR3 is 18 residues long. The CDR3 bases are TGCGCCAGCAGCCAAACTCTTGGGCAGGGAGCGTCTAACTATGGCTACACCTTC. This codes for CASSQTLGQGASNYGYTF.

The genes are TRBV12-3 or TRBV12-4 and TRBJ2-7, with 10 bases that match TRBD2. V lost 5 bases and J lost 2; bases outside the gene matches: 9. The CDR3 extends over 16 amino acids. The CDR3 DNA is TGTGCCAGCAGTCTTATAGCGGGAGGTGGCCCCTACGAGCAGTACTTC. This encodes CASSLIAGGGPYEQYF.

The rearrangement joins TRBV4-1 to TRBJ2-5, with TRBD1 matching over 8 bases. The germline V gene encodes CDR1 MGHRA and CDR2 YSYEKL. CDR3 length: 15 amino acids. With V trimmed by 4 bases and J by 1 base, 5 bases remained unmatched. The CDR3: CASSRPGQGQETQYF. The CDR3 DNA reads as TGCGCCAGCAGCCGTCCTGGACAGGGCCAAGAGACCCAGTACTTC.

The chain employs TRBV28 and TRBJ2-7; D unclear. The ends were cut back, 5 bases at V and 0 bases at J, with 8 bases in the middle. The CDR3 consists of 13 residues. The V gene's germline CDR1 is MDHEN and CDR2 SYDVKM. CDR3 sequence (DNA): TGTGCCAGCAGTCCCAGGAACTCCTACGAGCAGTACTTC. Amino acids: CASSPRNSYEQYF.

This clonotype has just a few counts. The chain carries TRBV10-3 and TRBJ1-2; unclear D gene. The CDR3 runs 12 residues. CDR1 is ENHRY and CDR2 is SYGVKD in the germline V gene. The V end lost 7 bases, the J end lost 5 bases, and 11 bases lay between the germline ends. The CDR3: CAITAGPYGYTF. Here the CDR3 DNA reads TGTGCCATCACCGCCGGCCCTTATGGCTACACCTTC.

The V gene is TRBV3-1, the J gene TRBJ2-2; D call uncertain. CDR1 is LGHDT and CDR2 is YNNKEL in the germline V gene (reference sequence). The CDR3 is 14 amino acids. V was pared by 3 bases and J by 3 bases, with 8 bases between. CDR3 in DNA: TGTGCCAGCAGCCACGGCAGTTACACCGGGGAGCTGTTTTTT. Translating gives CASSHGSYTGELFF.

This clonotype was recorded many times. The chain has TRBV6-1 and TRBJ1-1, with D perhaps TRBD1 (5 bases). The CDR3 runs to 15 residues. Germline CDR1 reads MNHNS; CDR2 reads SASEGT. Trimming removed 5 bases at V and 0 bases at J, with 13 bases between. CDR3 nucleotide sequence: TGTGCCAGCAGTCCGACGACAGCAATGAACACTGAAGCTTTCTTT. Its protein is CASSPTTAMNTEAFF.

This clonotype occurred many times. The rearrangement uses TRBV2 and TRBJ1-5, with 9 nucleotides matching TRBD1. Germline V CDR1 and CDR2: SNHLY, FYNNEI. The CDR3 consists of 14 residues. V was clipped by 6 bases and J by 1 base; unmatched bases: 1. DNA of the CDR3: TGTGCCAGCAGGGACAGGGGAAGCAATCAGCCCCAGCATTTT. This sequence encodes CASRDRGSNQPQHF.

V usage is TRBV5-1 and J usage is TRBJ1-2; D might be TRBD1 (5 bases). Germline CDR1 SGHRS, CDR2 YFSETQ. Trimming stripped 0 bases from V and 2 bases from J, with 14 bases between. The CDR3 covers 16 residues. Written as DNA, the CDR3 is TGCGCCAGCAGCTTGGCCGGCGAGGGGAGCAACTATGGCTACACCTTC. Protein sequence: CASSLAGEGSNYGYTF.

This clonotype came up many times. The genes are TRBV7-8 and TRBJ1-1; the match to TRBD1 covers 7 bases. Germline lookup yields CDR1 SGHVS and CDR2 FQNEAQ. V lost 1 base and J lost 1; bases outside the gene matches: 6. This CDR3 spans 16 amino acids. This chain's CDR3 is CASSLGEGARNTEAFF. The DNA of the CDR3 is TGTGCCAGCAGCTTAGGGGAGGGGGCGCGGAACACTGAAGCTTTCTTT.